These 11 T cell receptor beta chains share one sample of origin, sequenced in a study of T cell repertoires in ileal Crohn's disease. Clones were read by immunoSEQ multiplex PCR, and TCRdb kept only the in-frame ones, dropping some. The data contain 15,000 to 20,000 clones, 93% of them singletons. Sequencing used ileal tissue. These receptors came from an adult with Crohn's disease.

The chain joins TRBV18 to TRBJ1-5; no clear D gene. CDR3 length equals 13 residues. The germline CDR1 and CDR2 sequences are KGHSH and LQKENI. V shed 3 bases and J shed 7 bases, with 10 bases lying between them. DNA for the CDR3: TGTGCCAGCTCACCGGCGGGAGGGCAGCCCCAGCATTTT. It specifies CASSPAGGQPQHF. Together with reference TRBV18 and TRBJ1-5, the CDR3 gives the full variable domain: NAGVMQNPRHLVRRRGQEARLRCSPMKGHSHVYWYRQLPEEGLKFMVYLQKENIIDESGMPKERFSAEFPKEGPSILRIQQVVRGDSAAYFCASSPAGGQPQHFGDGTRLSIL.

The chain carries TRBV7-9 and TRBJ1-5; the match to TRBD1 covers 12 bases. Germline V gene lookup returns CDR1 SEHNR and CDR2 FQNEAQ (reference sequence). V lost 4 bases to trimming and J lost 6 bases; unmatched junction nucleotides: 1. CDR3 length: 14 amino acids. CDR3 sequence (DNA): TGTGCCAGCAGCTGGGACAGGGGGCCTCAGCCCCAGCATTTT. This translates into CASSWDRGPQPQHF. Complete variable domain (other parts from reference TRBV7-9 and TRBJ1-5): DTGVSQNPRHKITKRGQNVTFRCDPISEHNRLYWYRQTLGQGPEFLTYFQNEAQLEKSRLLSDRFSAERPKGSFSTLEIQRTEQGDSAMYLCASSWDRGPQPQHFGDGTRLSIL.

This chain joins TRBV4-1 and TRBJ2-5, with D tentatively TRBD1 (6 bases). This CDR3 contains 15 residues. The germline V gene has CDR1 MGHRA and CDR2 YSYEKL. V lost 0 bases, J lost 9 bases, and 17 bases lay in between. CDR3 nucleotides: TGCGCCAGCAGCCAAGAGGCAGGGGTCAAGAGGGCCCAGTACTTC. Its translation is CASSQEAGVKRAQYF.

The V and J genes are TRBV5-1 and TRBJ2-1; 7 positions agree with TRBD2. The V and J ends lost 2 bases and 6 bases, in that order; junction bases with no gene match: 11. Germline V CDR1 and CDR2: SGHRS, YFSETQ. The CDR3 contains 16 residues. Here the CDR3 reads CASSLLRGTSFNEQFF. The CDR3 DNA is TGCGCCAGCAGCTTATTGCGGGGGACGAGTTTCAATGAGCAGTTCTTC.

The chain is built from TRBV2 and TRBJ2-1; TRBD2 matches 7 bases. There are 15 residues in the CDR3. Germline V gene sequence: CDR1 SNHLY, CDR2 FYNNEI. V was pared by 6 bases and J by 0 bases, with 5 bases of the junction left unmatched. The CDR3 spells CASRNRGDSYNEQFF. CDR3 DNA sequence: TGTGCCAGCAGGAACCGGGGGGACTCCTACAATGAGCAGTTCTTC.

The CDR3 here is CASSAGTGEYYTF. For the CDR3, the DNA is TGTGCCAGCAGCGCAGGGACAGGGGAGTACTACACCTTC. The V gene is TRBV9, the J gene TRBJ1-2, with 10 bases lining up with TRBD1. Trimming took 3 bases from V and 10 from J; bases not matched to a gene: 6. The length of the CDR3 is 13 residues. Germline V lookup: CDR1 SGDLS, CDR2 YYNGEE.

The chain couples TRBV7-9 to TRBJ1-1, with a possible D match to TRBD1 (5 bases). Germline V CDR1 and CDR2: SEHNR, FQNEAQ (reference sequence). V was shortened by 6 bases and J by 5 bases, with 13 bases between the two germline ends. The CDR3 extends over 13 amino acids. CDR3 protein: CASSRGGGTEAFF. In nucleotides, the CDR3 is TGTGCCAGCAGTCGCGGGGGGGGGACTGAAGCTTTCTTT.

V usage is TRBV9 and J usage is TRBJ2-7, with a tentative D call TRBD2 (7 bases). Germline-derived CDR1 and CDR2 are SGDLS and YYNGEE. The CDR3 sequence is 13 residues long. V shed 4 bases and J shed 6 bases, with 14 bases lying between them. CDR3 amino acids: CASSRGGESEQYF. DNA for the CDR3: TGTGCCAGCAGCAGAGGGGGGGAGAGCGAGCAGTACTTC.

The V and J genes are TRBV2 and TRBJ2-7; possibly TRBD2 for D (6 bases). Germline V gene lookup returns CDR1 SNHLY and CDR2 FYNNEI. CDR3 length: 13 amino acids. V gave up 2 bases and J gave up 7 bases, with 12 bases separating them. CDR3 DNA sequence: TGTGCCAGCAGTGAAACATCAGGGAGGGAGCAGTACTTC. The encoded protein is CASSETSGREQYF.

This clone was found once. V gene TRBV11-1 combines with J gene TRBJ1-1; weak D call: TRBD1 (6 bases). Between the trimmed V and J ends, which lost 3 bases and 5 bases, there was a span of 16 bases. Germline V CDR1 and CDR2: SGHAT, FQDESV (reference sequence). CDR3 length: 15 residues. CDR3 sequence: CASSFGDNVLTEAFF. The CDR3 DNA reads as TGTGCCAGCAGCTTTGGGGACAACGTGTTGACTGAAGCTTTCTTT.

Written as DNA, the CDR3 is TGCAGCGTTGAGGAGACAGGGCTGACTGAAGCTTTCTTT. This encodes CSVEETGLTEAFF. This sequence joins TRBV29-1 and TRBJ1-1; 7 bases line up with TRBD1. V trimming: 3 bases; J trimming: 5 bases; junction bases outside the gene matches: 6. CDR1 and CDR2 (germline): SQVTM, ANQGSEA. The CDR3 covers 13 residues.